This TCR beta chain was observed in a study of radiation and T cells in renal cell carcinoma. About the research overall: Nephrectomy followed 15 Gy stereotactic body radiation by 4 weeks. General study findings and limits: From baseline, blood top tumor clonotypes peaked at 2 weeks post-radiation. Without pretreatment biopsies, baseline tumor clonotype presence was undetermined.

Profiling relied on immunoSEQ multiplex PCR, and the TCRdb table lists in-frame clones only, not all of them. The sample has about 22,000 clones, 70% to 80% seen once. Time point described: baseline pretreatment blood. Specified treatment: 15 Gy SBRT to primary tumor, nephrectomy 4 weeks later. Blood was sampled at baseline, 2 weeks and 4 weeks after SBRT. With respect to this clone: The target antigen is unknown.

CDR1 is LNHDA and CDR2 is SQIVND in the germline V gene (reference sequence). Trimming took off 6 bases at V and 0 bases at J, with 9 bases between the two ends. This CDR3 is built from 14 residues. The rearrangement joins TRBV19 to TRBJ1-3; no clear D gene. The TCR sequence derives from a man in his sixties with renal cell carcinoma. The material was blood, obtained from a patient whose treatment included radiotherapy and nephrectomy. The CDR3 loop is CASRQRLSGNTIYF. The CDR3 DNA is TGTGCCAGTAGACAAAGGCTCTCTGGAAACACCATATATTTT.